A selection of T cell receptor beta chains follows, all from one sample in a study of blood T cell repertoires in COVID-19. This table comes from immunoSEQ multiplex PCR, and its TCRdb copy is limited to in-frame clones, with some not included. The profile shows about 76,000 clones, approximately 85% of them singletons. The material sequenced was peripheral blood. The receptor set was obtained from a man aged 45 to 65 with COVID-19, enrolled during active disease. Each CDR3 is given with its conserved first and last residue. Fields, in order: D gene, J gene, clone size, V gene, CDR3 DNA, CDR3 protein. The D gene is left open where the match is weak. Clone size is not always given. Where it is, it says once, few, many or a class for expanded clones.

D gene: TRBD2
J gene: TRBJ2-7
clone size: -
V gene: TRBV5-1
CDR3 DNA: TGCGCCAGCAGCCGCGGGGGGACGGGGAGGGTCCACGAGCAGTACTTC
CDR3 protein: CASSRGGTGRVHEQYF

D gene: -
J gene: TRBJ2-7
clone size: -
V gene: TRBV4-1
CDR3 DNA: TGCGCCAGCAGCCCGGACACCGCCTACGAGCAGTACTTC
CDR3 protein: CASSPDTAYEQYF

D gene: -
J gene: TRBJ2-7
clone size: -
V gene: TRBV7-9
CDR3 DNA: TGTGCCAGCAGCTCGGACAGACTCCACTACGAGCAGTACTTC
CDR3 protein: CASSSDRLHYEQYF

D gene: -
J gene: TRBJ1-1
clone size: -
V gene: TRBV9
CDR3 DNA: TGTGCCAGCAGCGTACGTATAGACACTGAAGCTTTCTTT
CDR3 protein: CASSVRIDTEAFF

D gene: TRBD1
J gene: TRBJ1-4
clone size: -
V gene: TRBV4-1
CDR3 DNA: TGCGCCAGCAGCCAAGATCGGGACAGAAATGAAAAACTGTTTTTT
CDR3 protein: CASSQDRDRNEKLFF

D gene: -
J gene: TRBJ1-1
clone size: -
V gene: TRBV6-6
CDR3 DNA: TGTGCCAGCACCCAGTGGAGTTATGAAGCTTTCTTT
CDR3 protein: CASTQWSYEAFF

D gene: TRBD1
J gene: TRBJ1-2
clone size: -
V gene: TRBV28
CDR3 DNA: TGTGCCAGCAGTGTACAGGGGAGATATGGCTACACCTTC
CDR3 protein: CASSVQGRYGYTF

D gene: -
J gene: TRBJ1-5
clone size: -
V gene: TRBV12-3/TRBV12-4
CDR3 DNA: TGTGCCAGCAGTTTGAATCAGGGTCAGCCCCAGCATTTT
CDR3 protein: CASSLNQGQPQHF

D gene: -
J gene: TRBJ2-3
clone size: once
V gene: TRBV30
CDR3 DNA: TGTGCCTGGAGTCTGGCGGGGAGCACAGATACGCAGTATTTT
CDR3 protein: CAWSLAGSTDTQYF

D gene: -
J gene: TRBJ2-3
clone size: -
V gene: TRBV19
CDR3 DNA: TGTGCCAGTAGTATAGAGGGGGGAGATACGCAGTATTTT
CDR3 protein: CASSIEGGDTQYF

D gene: -
J gene: TRBJ1-5
clone size: -
V gene: TRBV5-4
CDR3 DNA: TGTGCCAGCAGCACAGGGTTTCAGCCCCAGCATTTT
CDR3 protein: CASSTGFQPQHF

D gene: TRBD1
J gene: TRBJ1-1
clone size: -
V gene: TRBV10-3
CDR3 DNA: TGTGCCATCTCCGGGACAGGGGACACTGAAGCTTTCTTT
CDR3 protein: CAISGTGDTEAFF

D gene: TRBD2
J gene: TRBJ2-3
clone size: few
V gene: TRBV6-6
CDR3 DNA: TGTGCCAGCAGTTACGGGGGACTAGCGGGACTTACGCAGTATTTT
CDR3 protein: CASSYGGLAGLTQYF

D gene: TRBD1
J gene: TRBJ1-3
clone size: -
V gene: TRBV7-2
CDR3 DNA: TGTGCCAGCAGCTTAGGGACAGGGGACTCTGGAAACACCATATATTTT
CDR3 protein: CASSLGTGDSGNTIYF

D gene: -
J gene: TRBJ2-7
clone size: -
V gene: TRBV15
CDR3 DNA: TGTGCCACCAGCAGCGGACGGGCGGGGGAGCAGTACTTC
CDR3 protein: CATSSGRAGEQYF

D gene: -
J gene: TRBJ2-5
clone size: -
V gene: TRBV11-1
CDR3 DNA: TGTGCCAGCAGCCCCAGGGCAGGCGCGGGGGAGACCCAGTACTTC
CDR3 protein: CASSPRAGAGETQYF

D gene: -
J gene: TRBJ2-1
clone size: -
V gene: TRBV24-1
CDR3 DNA: TGTGCCACCGGCGTCGGAGGAGTCAATGAGCAGTTCTTC
CDR3 protein: CATGVGGVNEQFF

D gene: -
J gene: TRBJ1-5
clone size: -
V gene: TRBV4-1
CDR3 DNA: TGCGCCAGCAGCCAAGTCCACCGCGGACAGACTTTTAGCAATCAGCCCCAGCATTTT
CDR3 protein: CASSQVHRGQTFSNQPQHF

D gene: -
J gene: TRBJ2-1
clone size: -
V gene: TRBV5-3
CDR3 DNA: TGTGCCAGAAGCTTGGGCGAGAACAATGAGCAGTTCTTC
CDR3 protein: CARSLGENNEQFF

D gene: -
J gene: TRBJ1-1
clone size: -
V gene: TRBV13
CDR3 DNA: TGTGCCAGCAGCTCCGGCCCGGACTGGAACACTGAAGCTTTCTTT
CDR3 protein: CASSSGPDWNTEAFF

D gene: TRBD1
J gene: TRBJ1-1
clone size: -
V gene: TRBV4-1
CDR3 DNA: TGCGCCAGCAGCCGCCGACAGGGGCTCATGAACACTGAAGCTTTCTTT
CDR3 protein: CASSRRQGLMNTEAFF

D gene: TRBD1
J gene: TRBJ1-1
clone size: -
V gene: TRBV7-9
CDR3 DNA: TGTGCCAGCAGCACCGGACAGGGGCAAACTGAAGCTTTCTTT
CDR3 protein: CASSTGQGQTEAFF

D gene: -
J gene: TRBJ1-2
clone size: -
V gene: TRBV6-5
CDR3 DNA: TGTGCCAGCAGTACTTTCGACATTTCTGGCTATGGCTACACCTTC
CDR3 protein: CASSTFDISGYGYTF

D gene: -
J gene: TRBJ2-7
clone size: -
V gene: TRBV28
CDR3 DNA: TGTGCCAGCAGTTTATCTGTCCTAACCTACGAGCAGTACTTC
CDR3 protein: CASSLSVLTYEQYF

D gene: TRBD1
J gene: TRBJ2-7
clone size: -
V gene: TRBV11-2
CDR3 DNA: TGTGCCAGCAGCACCGGGACAGGGATCTTCGAGCAGTACTTC
CDR3 protein: CASSTGTGIFEQYF

D gene: -
J gene: TRBJ1-1
clone size: -
V gene: TRBV2
CDR3 DNA: TGTGCCAGCAGTCCAACAGGGCCCATGAACACTGAAGCTTTCTTT
CDR3 protein: CASSPTGPMNTEAFF

D gene: -
J gene: TRBJ2-5
clone size: -
V gene: TRBV5-1
CDR3 DNA: TGCGCCAGCAGCGGACAGACCTTCACGGAGACCCAGTACTTC
CDR3 protein: CASSGQTFTETQYF

D gene: -
J gene: TRBJ2-1
clone size: -
V gene: TRBV5-1
CDR3 DNA: TGCGCCAGCAGCTTGTCTCGGTCGGTCAATGAGCAGTTCTTC
CDR3 protein: CASSLSRSVNEQFF

D gene: TRBD1
J gene: TRBJ1-2
clone size: -
V gene: TRBV7-2
CDR3 DNA: TGTGCCAGCAGCCCGCCCTCGACAGGGCTCATCTATGGCTACACCTTC
CDR3 protein: CASSPPSTGLIYGYTF

D gene: -
J gene: TRBJ1-2
clone size: -
V gene: TRBV29-1
CDR3 DNA: TGCAGCGTTGATATAGGGGACTATGGCTACACCTTC
CDR3 protein: CSVDIGDYGYTF

D gene: TRBD2
J gene: TRBJ2-1
clone size: once
V gene: TRBV3-1/TRBV3-2
CDR3 DNA: TGTGCCAGCAGATCCGGGACTATCAAGCCCAGTGAGCAGTTCTTC
CDR3 protein: CASRSGTIKPSEQFF

D gene: -
J gene: TRBJ1-1
clone size: once
V gene: TRBV5-1
CDR3 DNA: TGCGCCAGCAGCGCCTTGACAGGGAACACTGAAGCTTTCTTT
CDR3 protein: CASSALTGNTEAFF

D gene: -
J gene: TRBJ1-2
clone size: once
V gene: TRBV3-1/TRBV3-2
CDR3 DNA: TGTGCCAGCAGCCCCTTGGCGGGGGCAGACTATGGCTACACCTTC
CDR3 protein: CASSPLAGADYGYTF